These T cell receptor beta chains were read from a single sample in a study of blood T cell repertoires in COVID-19. Repertoires were generated with immunoSEQ multiplex PCR, while TCRdb's copy carries only in-frame clones and drops some. The table records about 160,000 clones, under 80% of them present only once. Sequenced material: peripheral blood. These receptors originate from a man aged 65-85 years with acute or convalescent COVID-19. Each CDR3 is given with its conserved first and last residue. The D gene is left open where the match is weak. Rows may omit the clone size; those that give it use once, few, many or a size class.

TRBV7-3	-	TRBJ1-1	-	TGTGCCAGCAGCTTAAATCAGGGAGGCACTGAAGCTTTCTTT	CASSLNQGGTEAFF
TRBV20-1	-	TRBJ1-2	TRBD1	TGCAGTGCTAGTACAGGGGTAAAGAACTATGGCTACACCTTC	CSASTGVKNYGYTF
TRBV12-5	-	TRBJ1-2	-	TGTGCTAGTGGTTTGGTACTAGGTACAGTTCAACCAGATGGCTACACCTTC	CASGLVLGTVQPDGYTF
TRBV13	-	TRBJ2-2	TRBD1	TGTGCCAGCACCCGGACAGGGGAAAACACCGGGGAGCTGTTTTTT	CASTRTGENTGELFF
TRBV27	-	TRBJ1-2	-	TGTGCCAGCACCCCAGCGGGCGTTCGCTATGGCTACACCTTC	CASTPAGVRYGYTF
TRBV2	once	TRBJ1-2	TRBD1	TGTGCCACCGACAGGGAGGCTAACTATGGCTACACCTTC	CATDREANYGYTF
TRBV14	-	TRBJ1-1	TRBD1	TGTGCCAGCAGCCAAGAGCCTCCGGGACAGGGAGAAGCTTTCTTT	CASSQEPPGQGEAFF
TRBV19	-	TRBJ2-1	TRBD2	TGTGCCAGTATGGAGGGACTAGCGGTTACATATGAGCAGTTCTTC	CASMEGLAVTYEQFF
TRBV6-6	-	TRBJ2-7	TRBD1	TGTGCCAGCCACGGACAGGGTCCATACGAGCAGTACTTC	CASHGQGPYEQYF
TRBV7-6	-	TRBJ2-7	TRBD2	TGTGCCAGCACCCAACTAGCGGGGATTTCCTACGAGCAGTACTTC	CASTQLAGISYEQYF
TRBV19	-	TRBJ1-3	TRBD1	TGTGCCAGTAGGTTGGACAGGGCGTCTCCTGGAAACACCATATATTTT	CASRLDRASPGNTIYF
TRBV19	-	TRBJ1-1	TRBD1	TGTGCCAGTAGAGTACAGGGGGCGAAGCTCCCCGAAGCTTTCTTT	CASRVQGAKLPEAFF
TRBV5-4	-	TRBJ2-3	TRBD2	TGTGCCAGCAGCGTTAAGACTAGCGGGACAATCACAGATACGCAGTATTTT	CASSVKTSGTITDTQYF
TRBV6-2/TRBV6-3	-	TRBJ2-5	-	TGTGCCAGCAGTTACGTCATCCAGGGCCTTCAAGAGACCCAGTACTTC	CASSYVIQGLQETQYF
TRBV28	once	TRBJ1-3	-	TGTGCCAGCAGTACCCCCCCCCACAGGGCCCCCTTCTCTGGAAACACCATATATTTT	CASSTPPHRAPFSGNTIYF
TRBV16	-	TRBJ2-1	-	TGTGCCAGCAGCCAATTCACAGGGACCTACAATGAGCAGTTCTTC	CASSQFTGTYNEQFF
TRBV6-5	-	TRBJ1-2	TRBD1	TGTGCCACCCAAAGAGAGCAGGGGGTAGGGGGCTACACCTTC	CATQREQGVGGYTF
TRBV11-2	-	TRBJ1-2	-	TGTGCCAGCAGCCAACAGGGCTCACATGGCTACACCTTC	CASSQQGSHGYTF
TRBV14	-	TRBJ2-1	-	TGTGCCAGCAGCCAAGTAGTTTCCTGGAATGAGCAGTTCTTC	CASSQVVSWNEQFF
TRBV13	-	TRBJ2-7	TRBD1	TGTGCCAGCAGCTTATTCGGGACAGGGGAATACGAGCAGTACTTC	CASSLFGTGEYEQYF
TRBV19	-	TRBJ2-7	TRBD1	TGTGCCAGTAGTTCCGACAGGGGGCTGGCCTACGAGCAGTACTTC	CASSSDRGLAYEQYF
TRBV3-1/TRBV3-2	-	TRBJ2-7	TRBD2	TGTGCCAGCAGCCAAGGCACCACTAGCGGACGCTCCTACGAGCAGTACTTC	CASSQGTTSGRSYEQYF
TRBV15	-	TRBJ2-5	TRBD2	TGTGCCACCAGCAGGGCTAGCGGGAGAGGACAAGAGACCCAGTACTTC	CATSRASGRGQETQYF
TRBV19	-	TRBJ1-2	-	TGTGCCAGTAGACGAACAGTAGGAATTAACTATGGCTACACCTTC	CASRRTVGINYGYTF
TRBV6-5	few	TRBJ1-1	TRBD1	TGTGCCAGCAAAGGGAACAGGGGCCTGAACACTGAAGCTTTCTTT	CASKGNRGLNTEAFF
TRBV6-5	-	TRBJ2-7	-	TGTGCCAGCAGTCGGCAGACTAGATACGAGCAGTACTTC	CASSRQTRYEQYF
TRBV10-1	-	TRBJ2-7	TRBD2	TGCGCCAGCAGCCGGCGGAGCGGGAGAGTCTACGAGCAGTACTTC	CASSRRSGRVYEQYF
TRBV5-1	-	TRBJ2-2	TRBD1	TGCGCCAGCAGCCACTCGGACAGGGGGAACACCGGGGAGCTGTTTTTT	CASSHSDRGNTGELFF
TRBV4-2	-	TRBJ2-7	TRBD1	TGTGCCAGCAGCCAAGAGAAGGGGGCCCTACCCGAGCAGTACTTC	CASSQEKGALPEQYF
TRBV7-2	-	TRBJ2-7	-	TGTGCCAGCAGCTTAGATATCTCGAGGAGGGAGCAGTACTTC	CASSLDISRREQYF
TRBV5-4	once	TRBJ1-2	-	TGTGCCAGCAGCCCTCCAGGGGAGTATGGCTACACCTTC	CASSPPGEYGYTF
TRBV28	-	TRBJ2-7	-	TGTGCCAGCAGGCAGGGGTCCTACGAGCAGTACTTC	CASRQGSYEQYF
TRBV4-2	-	TRBJ2-1	-	TGTGCCAGCAGCCAAGAAGGGGGGGACAATGAGCAGTTCTTC	CASSQEGGDNEQFF
TRBV30	few	TRBJ2-5	-	TGTGCCTGGAGTAGAACAGGGTTTGGAGAGACCCAGTACTTC	CAWSRTGFGETQYF
TRBV30	once	TRBJ1-2	-	TGTGCCTGGAGTGACGAGGGTAACTATGGCTACACCTTC	CAWSDEGNYGYTF
TRBV7-8	-	TRBJ2-2	-	TGTGCCAGCAGCTTAGTGGGGGGACAGATTACCGGGGAGCTGTTTTTT	CASSLVGGQITGELFF
TRBV19	once	TRBJ2-2	-	TGTGCCACCGAGGAAGGGGCCGGGGAGCTGTTTTTT	CATEEGAGELFF
TRBV24-1	once	TRBJ2-5	TRBD2	TGTGCCACCAGTGATACCGGGACTAGTTTCCGGACCCAGTACTTC	CATSDTGTSFRTQYF
TRBV28	once	TRBJ2-7	-	TGTGCCAGCAGTCAACAGGGCCCCCCCTACGAGCAGTACTTC	CASSQQGPPYEQYF
TRBV27	-	TRBJ1-5	TRBD1	TGTGCCAGCAGGAAAACTTGGGACAGCGCCTATAGCAATCAGCCCCAGCATTTT	CASRKTWDSAYSNQPQHF
TRBV28	-	TRBJ1-6	-	TGTGCCAGCAGTTTGGAGGGATGGGGTAATTCACCCCTCCACTTT	CASSLEGWGNSPLHF